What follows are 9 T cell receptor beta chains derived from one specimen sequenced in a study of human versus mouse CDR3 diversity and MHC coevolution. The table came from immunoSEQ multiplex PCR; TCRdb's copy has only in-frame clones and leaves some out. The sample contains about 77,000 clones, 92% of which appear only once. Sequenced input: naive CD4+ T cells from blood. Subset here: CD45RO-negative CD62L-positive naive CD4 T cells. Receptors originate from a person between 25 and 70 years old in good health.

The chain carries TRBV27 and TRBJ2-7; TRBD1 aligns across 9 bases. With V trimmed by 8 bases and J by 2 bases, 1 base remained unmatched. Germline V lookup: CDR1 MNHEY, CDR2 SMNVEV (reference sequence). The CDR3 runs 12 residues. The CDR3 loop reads CASRDRAYEQYF. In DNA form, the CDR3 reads TGTGCCAGCCGGGACAGGGCCTACGAGCAGTACTTC.

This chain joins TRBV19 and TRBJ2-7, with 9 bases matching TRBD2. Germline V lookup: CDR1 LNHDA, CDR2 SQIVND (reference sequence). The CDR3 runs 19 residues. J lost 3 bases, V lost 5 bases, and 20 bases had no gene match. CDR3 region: CASSSRPGTSQTKLYEQYF. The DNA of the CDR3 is TGTGCCAGTAGTTCACGCCCCGGGACTAGCCAGACCAAACTCTACGAGCAGTACTTC.

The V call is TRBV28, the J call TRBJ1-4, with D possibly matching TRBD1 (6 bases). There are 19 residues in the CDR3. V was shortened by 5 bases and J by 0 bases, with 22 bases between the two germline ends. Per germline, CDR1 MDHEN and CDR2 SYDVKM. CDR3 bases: TGTGCCAGCAGTCAACCTACCGGGACACACTTTGCAACTAATGAAAAACTGTTTTTT. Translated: CASSQPTGTHFATNEKLFF. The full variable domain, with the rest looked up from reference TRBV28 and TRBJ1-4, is DVKVTQSSRYLVKRTGEKVFLECVQDMDHENMFWYRQDPGLGLRLIYFSYDVKMKEKGDIPEGYSVSREKKERFSLILESASTNQTSMYLCASSQPTGTHFATNEKLFFGSGTQLSVL.

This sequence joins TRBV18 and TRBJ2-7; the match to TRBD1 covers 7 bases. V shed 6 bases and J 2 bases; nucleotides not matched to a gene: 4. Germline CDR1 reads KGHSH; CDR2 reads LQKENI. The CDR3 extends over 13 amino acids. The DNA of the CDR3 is TGTGCCAGCTCCCGACAGGGAACCTACGAGCAGTACTTC. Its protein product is CASSRQGTYEQYF.

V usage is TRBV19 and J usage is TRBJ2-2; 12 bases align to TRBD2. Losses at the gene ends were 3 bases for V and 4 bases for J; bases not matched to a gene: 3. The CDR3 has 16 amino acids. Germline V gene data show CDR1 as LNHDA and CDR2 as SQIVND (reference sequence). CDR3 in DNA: TGTGCCAGTAGTATTCTAGCGGGAGGGTTCACCGGGGAGCTGTTTTTT. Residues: CASSILAGGFTGELFF.

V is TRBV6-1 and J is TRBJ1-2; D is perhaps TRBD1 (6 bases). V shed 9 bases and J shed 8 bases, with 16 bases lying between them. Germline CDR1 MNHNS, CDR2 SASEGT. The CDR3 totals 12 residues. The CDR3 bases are TGTGCCAGTTACAGGACAGATCAGGGCTACACCTTC. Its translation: CASYRTDQGYTF.

DNA for the CDR3: TGTGCCAGCAGTTGGGACAGGGCGGCTTTCTTT. Translating gives CASSWDRAAFF. This chain links TRBV2 with TRBJ1-1, with 9 bases matching TRBD1. CDR3 length: 11 amino acids. The ends lost 5 bases at V and 11 bases at J; junction bases unmatched: 3. Germline assignment: CDR1 SNHLY and CDR2 FYNNEI.

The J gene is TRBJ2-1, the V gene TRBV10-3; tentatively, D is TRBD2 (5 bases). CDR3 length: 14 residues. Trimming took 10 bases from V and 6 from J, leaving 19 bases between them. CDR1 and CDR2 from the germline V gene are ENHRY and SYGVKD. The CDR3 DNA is TGTGCCACCGAGGAGGCAAGTCACGCCAATGAGCAGTTCTTC. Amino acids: CATEEASHANEQFF.

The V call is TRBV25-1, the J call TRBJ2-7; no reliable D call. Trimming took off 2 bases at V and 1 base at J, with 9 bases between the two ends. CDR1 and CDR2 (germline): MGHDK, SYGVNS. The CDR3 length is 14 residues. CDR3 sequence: CASSEIGHSYEQYF. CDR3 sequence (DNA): TGTGCCAGCAGTGAAATCGGTCATTCCTACGAGCAGTACTTC.